Listed here is a single T cell receptor (beta chain). Antigen: not known. CDR1 and CDR2 (germline): SNHLY, FYNNEI. This CDR3 comprises 15 residues. V was pared by 4 bases and J by 1 base, with 13 bases between. These data are taken from a study of Ad26.COV2.S vaccination and SARS-CoV-2 variants. Findings of the study overall: The TCR breadth and depth analyses may have understated or missed part of the total T cell responses.

The repertoire was sequenced with immunoSEQ multiplex PCR; TCRdb's copy has only in-frame clones and lacks some. In the table there are roughly 300,000 clones, around nine tenths of which are singletons. Treatment defined: roughly 18 received Ad26.COV2.S at low or high dose, single or two shots; several received placebo; per-sample allocation not given. After the first vaccine or placebo injection, samples were drawn on day 63. Wuhan-strain SARS-CoV-2 spike was expressed by the Ad26 vector that made up the vaccine. The sequence was collected from a person between 18 and 60 years old who received the Ad26.COV2.S COVID-19 vaccine or a placebo. J is TRBJ1-1 and V is TRBV2, with D unresolved. The specimen was peripheral blood, collected in a trial of Ad26.COV2.S vaccine versus placebo. The CDR3 region has the DNA TGTGCCAGCAGTGGAGTGGGCGGTTGGAACACTGAAGCTTTCTTT. Translating it yields CASSGVGGWNTEAFF.